Listed here is a single T cell receptor (beta chain). This CDR3 spans 11 amino acids. Looked up from germline, CDR1 is DFQATT and CDR2 is SNEGSKA (reference sequence). Trimming shortened V by 4 bases and J by 9 bases, and 10 bases separated the two germline ends. This record belongs to a study of CD8+ T cells in alopecia areata. Extracted from the samples, RNA was reverse transcribed into cDNA to serve as the sequencing template. Using immunoSEQ multiplex PCR, the repertoire was profiled, and TCRdb retains in-frame clones only, with some absent. This table holds over 150,000 clones, roughly 63% found once.

The sample consisted of CD4+ T cells sorted from blood, taken at week 0. This TCR derives from a human donor with alopecia areata. This chain connects TRBV20-1 to TRBJ2-1; D perhaps matches TRBD1 (5 bases). The CDR3 DNA follows: TGCAGTGCTACAGGGCATGGTGAGCAGTTCTTC. Encoded protein: CSATGHGEQFF.